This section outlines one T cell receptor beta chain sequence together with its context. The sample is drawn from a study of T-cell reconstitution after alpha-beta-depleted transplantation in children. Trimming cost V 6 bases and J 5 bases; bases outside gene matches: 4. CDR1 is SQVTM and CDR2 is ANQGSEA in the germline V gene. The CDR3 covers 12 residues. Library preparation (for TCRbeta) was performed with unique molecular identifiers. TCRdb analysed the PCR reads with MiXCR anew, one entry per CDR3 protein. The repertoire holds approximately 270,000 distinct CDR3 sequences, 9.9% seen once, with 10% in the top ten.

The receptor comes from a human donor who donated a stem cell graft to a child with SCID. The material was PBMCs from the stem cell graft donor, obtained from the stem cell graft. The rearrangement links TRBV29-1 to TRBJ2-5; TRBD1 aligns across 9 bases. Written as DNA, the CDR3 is TGCAGCGTGGACAGGGGTAGGGAGACCCAGTACTTC. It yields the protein CSVDRGRETQYF.